The 21 T cell receptor beta chains given below trace back to one sample, sequenced in a study of blood T cells in healthy people across ages. The authors ran a second PCR of about 7 to 11 cycles using a sample-barcoded 5' primer and a J-beta primer mix. From the 5' RACE reads, TCRdb called clonotypes with MiXCR, one entry per CDR3 protein. The sample shows about 970,000 distinct CDR3 sequences, about 53% of them seen only once. Sequenced material: blood. These receptors were obtained from a woman aged 55 to 70 in good health.

This clonotype has a handful of counts. The V and J genes are TRBV9 and TRBJ2-1; unclear D gene. Germline loops: CDR1 SGDLS, CDR2 YYNGEE. CDR3 length: 14 amino acids. With 1 base removed from V and 8 bases from J, the gap between germline ends came to 13 bases. CDR3 amino acids: CASSVTPRSHEQFF. The CDR3 nucleotides read TGTGCCAGCAGCGTAACTCCGCGGTCACATGAGCAGTTCTTC. Combining the CDR3 with reference TRBV9 and TRBJ2-1 gives the whole variable domain DSGVTQTPKHLITATGQRVTLRCSPRSGDLSVYWYQQSLDQGLQFLIQYYNGEERAKGNILERFSAQQFPDLHSELNLSSLELGDSALYFCASSVTPRSHEQFFGPGTRLTVL.

This clonotype turned up a few times. The DNA of the CDR3 is TGCGCCAGCAGCTTTCAGGGTCGGACAGATACGCAGTATTTT. This encodes CASSFQGRTDTQYF. This sequence joins TRBV5-1 and TRBJ2-3, with D possibly matching TRBD1 (5 bases). The V gene lost 2 bases and the J gene lost 3 bases, with 10 bases spanning the gap. The CDR3 is 14 residues long. The germline CDR1 and CDR2 sequences are SGHRS and YFSETQ.

This clonotype was counted between two and nine times. This rearrangement joins TRBV4-1 to TRBJ2-1; TRBD1 matches at 7 bases. The CDR3 runs to 15 residues. The V and J ends lost 2 bases and 8 bases, in that order; junction bases with no gene match: 9. Germline V lookup: CDR1 MGHRA, CDR2 YSYEKL. DNA for the CDR3: TGCGCCAGCAGCCAACCGGGACAGCGTTCCGATGAGCAGTTCTTC. Protein product: CASSQPGQRSDEQFF.

V gene TRBV4-1 combines with J gene TRBJ2-6, with 7 bases matching TRBD1. Per the germline V gene, CDR1 is MGHRA and CDR2 is YSYEKL. Unmatched junction bases numbered 6, after V lost 4 bases and J lost 0 bases. The CDR3 loop spans 17 amino acids. CDR3 sequence: CASSLQRGLSGANVLTF. CDR3 nucleotide sequence: TGCGCCAGCAGCCTCCAGAGGGGGCTCTCTGGGGCCAACGTCCTGACTTTC.

The table lists this clonotype with many counts. V and J are TRBV5-1 and TRBJ2-7; D is unclear. The CDR3 has 11 residues. V was pared by 4 bases and J by 4 bases, with 6 bases between. Germline-derived CDR1 and CDR2 are SGHRS and YFSETQ. The CDR3 nucleotides are TGCGCCAGCAGCACGGATTACGAGCAGTACTTC. Translated, it gives CASSTDYEQYF.

This clonotype has only a few counts. The chain carries TRBV6-2 or TRBV6-3 and TRBJ2-1, with TRBD2 identical over 8 bases. Germline V gene sequence: CDR1 MNHEY, CDR2 SVGEGT. This CDR3 is 12 amino acids long. V dropped 5 bases and J dropped 11; count of bases not matched to a gene: 5. CDR3 nucleotides: TGTGCCAGCAGTCCTACTAGCGGCAAGCAGTTCTTC. Its translation is CASSPTSGKQFF.

The rearrangement joins TRBV20-1 to TRBJ2-3; D might be TRBD2 (6 bases). Germline CDR1 is DFQATT and CDR2 is SNEGSKA (reference sequence). The CDR3 sequence is 13 residues long. Between the trimmed V and J ends, which lost 6 bases and 1 base, there was a span of 11 bases. CDR3 in DNA: TGCAGTGCGACGGGACTCCGCACAGATACGCAGTATTTT. Translating it yields CSATGLRTDTQYF.

The gene calls are TRBV20-1 and TRBJ1-2; tentatively, D is TRBD1 (5 bases). This CDR3 contains 12 residues. The ends were cut back, 2 bases at V and 7 bases at J, with 11 bases in the middle. The germline CDR1 and CDR2 sequences are DFQATT and SNEGSKA (reference sequence). The CDR3 coding sequence is TGCAGTGCTAGATTTCGGGGACCTGGCTACACCTTC. Translation: CSARFRGPGYTF.

This clonotype was counted between two and nine times. V and J are TRBV15 and TRBJ2-5, with D maybe TRBD2 (5 bases). This CDR3 is built from 13 residues. The V gene lost 3 bases and the J gene lost 0 bases, with 5 bases spanning the gap. Germline V CDR1 and CDR2: LNHNV, YYDKDF (reference sequence). This CDR3 is CATSRDYQETQYF. The CDR3 DNA sequence: TGTGCCACCAGCAGGGACTACCAAGAGACCCAGTACTTC.

This chain joins TRBV20-1 and TRBJ2-5; TRBD1 or TRBD2 may be the D gene (5 bases each). The CDR3 has 15 residues. Trimming pared 0 bases from V and 5 bases from J, leaving 16 bases between. Germline V CDR1 and CDR2: DFQATT, SNEGSKA (reference sequence). CDR3 sequence: CSARDGGGGRETQYF. DNA for the CDR3: TGCAGTGCTAGAGATGGTGGGGGTGGCAGGGAGACCCAGTACTTC.

V and J are TRBV5-1 and TRBJ2-5, with D possibly TRBD1 on 6 matching bases. CDR3 size: 16 residues. The germline gives CDR1 SGHRS, CDR2 YFSETQ. Trimming shortened V by 4 bases and J by 2 bases, and 18 bases separated the two germline ends. CDR3 loop: CASSPTGGGPQETQYF. In DNA form, the CDR3 reads TGCGCCAGCAGCCCGACAGGTGGGGGCCCACAAGAGACCCAGTACTTC.

This clonotype showed up just a few times. This chain links TRBV21-1 with TRBJ2-7; the table's D call TRBD1 went unverified against the DNA. TRBV21-1 is a pseudogene. CDR3 length: 13 residues. CDR3 bases: TGTGCCAGCAGCAGGGGGCTAGCCTCCGAGCAGTACTTC. The encoded protein is CASSRGLASEQYF.

The chain recombines TRBV4-1 with TRBJ1-5; D is unresolved. The CDR3 length is 14 residues. V was trimmed by 3 bases and J by 4 bases, leaving 10 bases between them. Germline values: CDR1 MGHRA, CDR2 YSYEKL. The CDR3 region has the DNA TGCGCCAGCAGCCATCCTAGCAAGAATCAGCCCCAGCATTTT. Translating it yields CASSHPSKNQPQHF.

The chain recombines TRBV28 with TRBJ2-7; 7 positions agree with TRBD2. The germline CDR1 and CDR2 sequences are MDHEN and SYDVKM. J was trimmed by 1 base and V by 5 bases; bases with no gene match: 11. This CDR3 has 16 amino acids. The CDR3 bases are TGTGCCAGCAGTGTGGGGGGAGGGGATAGGTCCTACGAGCAGTACTTC. Amino acid sequence: CASSVGGGDRSYEQYF.

The table lists this clonotype with a few counts. This CDR3 reads CASSLSGTIYEQYF. CDR3 DNA sequence: TGTGCCAGCAGCCTCTCCGGGACCATCTACGAGCAGTACTTC. The chain carries TRBV7-9 and TRBJ2-7; D is tentatively TRBD1 or TRBD2 (5 bases each). The CDR3 runs to 14 residues. The V end lost 5 bases, the J end lost 3 bases, and 14 bases lay between the germline ends. Germline lookup yields CDR1 SEHNR and CDR2 FQNEAQ (reference sequence).

The chain recombines TRBV12-3 or TRBV12-4 with TRBJ1-2, with D tentatively TRBD1 (5 bases). The CDR3 covers 14 residues. Between the trimmed V and J ends, which lost 5 bases and 2 bases, there was a span of 12 bases. The CDR3 loop reads CASSLGAGNYGYTF. Here the CDR3 DNA reads TGTGCCAGCAGTCTCGGGGCGGGGAACTATGGCTACACCTTC.

This sequence joins TRBV2 and TRBJ1-2; D is unresolved. The length of the CDR3 is 13 residues. Per germline, CDR1 SNHLY and CDR2 FYNNEI. The V gene lost 5 bases and the J gene lost 9 bases, with 16 bases spanning the gap. CDR3 protein: CASSLSVQQSYTF. CDR3 DNA sequence: TGTGCCAGCAGTTTATCAGTCCAGCAGAGCTACACCTTC.

This clonotype was counted a few times. V gene TRBV28 combines with J gene TRBJ2-7; either TRBD1 or TRBD2 may fit D (6 bases each). This CDR3 comprises 17 residues. Looked up from germline, CDR1 is MDHEN and CDR2 is SYDVKM. With 5 bases removed from V and 6 bases from J, the gap between germline ends came to 26 bases. As DNA, the CDR3 is TGTGCCAGCAGTCTCGGAGGGGGAGCGGTTGATCTCGGCGAGCAGTACTTC. As protein: CASSLGGGAVDLGEQYF.

The genes are TRBV20-1 and TRBJ1-6, with D hard to call. The CDR3 extends over 13 amino acids. Germline-derived CDR1 and CDR2 are DFQATT and SNEGSKA (reference sequence). Trimming took 3 bases from V and 8 from J, leaving 11 bases between them. The DNA of the CDR3 is TGCAGTGCTAGTCCGCAGAATGATTCACCCCTCCACTTT. Protein: CSASPQNDSPLHF.

V and J are TRBV4-1 and TRBJ1-6; D gene uncertain. V dropped 0 bases and J dropped 13 bases, with 16 bases sitting between them. Germline V lookup: CDR1 MGHRA, CDR2 YSYEKL. This CDR3 region has 15 residues. CDR3 sequence (DNA): TGCGCCAGCAGCCAAGAGACCGCGAATATTTATCCCCTCCACTTT. It codes for CASSQETANIYPLHF.

The chain employs TRBV18 and TRBJ1-3, with TRBD1 matching 7 bases. V shed 5 bases, J shed 4 bases, and the junction held 5 bases outside the gene matches. Germline V CDR1 and CDR2: KGHSH, LQKENI. This CDR3 is 14 amino acids long. The CDR3 region has the DNA TGTGCCAGCTCAGCGGGACAGAGCGGAAACACCATATATTTT. It is translated as CASSAGQSGNTIYF.